This T cell receptor (beta chain) was documented in a study of T-cell memory formation after mild COVID-19. Study-wide context: TCR clusters were mostly donor specific. Study-wide results and caveats: Pre-infection memory contained some responding clones, which suggested that cross-reactive memory had joined.

The CDR3 is made up of 15 amino acids. After removal of 7 bases from V and 4 bases from J, the junction contained 13 bases not matched to a gene. Germline V gene sequence: CDR1 MNHEY, CDR2 SVGEGT. Researchers used 5'RACE with constant-segment primers to make TCR alpha and TCR beta cDNA libraries that carry sample barcodes and UMIs. TCRdb independently ran MiXCR on the 5' RACE reads; one entry per CDR3 protein. The table records approximately 450,000 distinct CDR3 sequences, 15% to 20% of them present only once. This clonotype was counted between two and nine times. Its target is unknown. The sequence was obtained from an adult woman who had mild COVID-19 (a few samples of this study predate the infection). Cell type and time point are not known. V and J are TRBV6-2 or TRBV6-3 and TRBJ2-7; TRBD2 aligns across 7 bases. Material for sequencing was PBMCs or a T cell subset sorted from them (not recorded which). CDR3 residues: CASTKWAGVSYEQYF. In nucleotides, the CDR3 is TGTGCCAGCACCAAATGGGCGGGAGTCTCGTACGAGCAGTACTTC.